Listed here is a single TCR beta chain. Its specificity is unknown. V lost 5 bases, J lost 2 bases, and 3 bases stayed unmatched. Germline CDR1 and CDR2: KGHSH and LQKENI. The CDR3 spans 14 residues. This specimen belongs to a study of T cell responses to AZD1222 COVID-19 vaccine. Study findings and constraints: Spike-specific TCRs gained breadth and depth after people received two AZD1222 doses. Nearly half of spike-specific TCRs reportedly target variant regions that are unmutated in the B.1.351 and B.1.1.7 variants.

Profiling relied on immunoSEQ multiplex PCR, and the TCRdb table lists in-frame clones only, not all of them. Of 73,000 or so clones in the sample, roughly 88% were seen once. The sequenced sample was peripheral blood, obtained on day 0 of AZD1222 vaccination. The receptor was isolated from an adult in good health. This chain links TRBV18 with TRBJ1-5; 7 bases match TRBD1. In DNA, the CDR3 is TGTGCCAGCTCAACCGGGACAGGCAATCAGCCCCAGCATTTT. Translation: CASSTGTGNQPQHF. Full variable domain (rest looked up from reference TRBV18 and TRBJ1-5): NAGVMQNPRHLVRRRGQEARLRCSPMKGHSHVYWYRQLPEEGLKFMVYLQKENIIDESGMPKERFSAEFPKEGPSILRIQQVVRGDSAAYFCASSTGTGNQPQHFGDGTRLSIL.